The 24 T cell receptor beta chains below all came from one sample that was sequenced in a study of shared clonotypes between healthy human individuals. TCRdb's copy holds only in-frame clones and misses some; the assay was immunoSEQ multiplex PCR. Of hundreds of thousands of clones listed, around 79% are singletons. Sequencing was carried out using PBMCs. The source is a woman aged 35 to 49 in good health. Some clones in this sample may be carry-over from other donors' samples.

The gene calls are TRBV14 and TRBJ2-2; D is unclear. The germline V and J ends were trimmed by 1 base and 4 bases, with 7 bases remaining between them. The CDR3 is made up of 14 amino acids. The germline V gene encodes CDR1 SGHDN and CDR2 FVKESK. The CDR3 nucleotides are TGTGCCAGCAGCCAAGGGGTTTTCACCGGGGAGCTGTTTTTT. Translation: CASSQGVFTGELFF.

The DNA for the CDR3 is TGTGCCATCAGTGAGTCGGGGATGAACACTGAAGCTTTCTTT. This gives the protein CAISESGMNTEAFF. This chain links TRBV10-3 with TRBJ1-1; no clear D. Germline-derived CDR1 and CDR2 are ENHRY and SYGVKD. The CDR3 is 14 residues long. Trimming removed 0 bases from V and 0 bases from J, with 5 bases in between.

The V and J genes are TRBV2 and TRBJ1-2; D call uncertain. Germline-derived CDR1 and CDR2 are SNHLY and FYNNEI. This CDR3 region has 12 residues. V lost 2 bases, J lost 5 bases, and 6 bases lay in between. CDR3 nucleotides: TGTGCCAGCAGTGAATTCAGTTATGGCTACACCTTC. Its translation is CASSEFSYGYTF.

This clone is a singleton in its sample. The V and J genes are TRBV27 and TRBJ2-1; D uncertain. Trimming shortened V by 5 bases and J by 4 bases, and 18 bases separated the two germline ends. In germline, CDR1 is MNHEY, CDR2 SMNVEV (reference sequence). The length of the CDR3 is 16 residues. For the CDR3, the DNA is TGTGCCAGCAGTCTGAACGCCATACAGAGGTACAATGAGCAGTTCTTC. Translating it yields CASSLNAIQRYNEQFF.

This clone has just a few counts. The chain carries TRBV7-9 and TRBJ1-1; 7 nucleotides align to TRBD1. The CDR3 runs 15 residues. The junction had 9 bases not matched to a gene; V was cut back by 6 bases and J by 2 bases. Looked up from germline, CDR1 is SEHNR and CDR2 is FQNEAQ (reference sequence). The CDR3 nucleotides are TGTGCCAGCAGAAATCCGGGACAGAAAAACACTGAAGCTTTCTTT. Protein product: CASRNPGQKNTEAFF.

Notes on this clone: The sample has other DNA sequences that encode this CDR3 too. This chain connects TRBV7-3 to TRBJ1-1, with no clear D. Germline V gene lookup returns CDR1 SGHTA and CDR2 FQGTGA. The germline V and J ends were trimmed by 1 base and 0 bases, with 3 bases remaining between them. This CDR3 region has 13 residues. The CDR3 sequence is CASSLRMNTEAFF. In DNA form, the CDR3 reads TGTGCCAGCAGCTTAAGGATGAACACTGAAGCTTTCTTT.

The chain recombines TRBV19 with TRBJ2-7, with 8 nucleotides matching TRBD2. Trimming took 3 bases from V and 3 from J; bases not matched to a gene: 7. This CDR3 comprises 15 residues. Germline-derived CDR1 and CDR2 are LNHDA and SQIVND (reference sequence). CDR3 sequence: CASSISLGTSYEQYF. The CDR3 coding sequence is TGTGCCAGTAGTATCTCTTTAGGGACTAGCTACGAGCAGTACTTC.

This clone was recorded a few times. The chain has TRBV11-2 and TRBJ2-6; weak D call: TRBD1 (6 bases). This CDR3 spans 14 amino acids. Germline lookup yields CDR1 SGHAT and CDR2 FQNNGV. The V end lost 4 bases, the J end lost 3 bases, and 7 bases lay between the germline ends. The CDR3 DNA reads TGTGCCAGCAGCTGGACAGTTGGGGCCAACGTCCTGACTTTC. Amino acid sequence: CASSWTVGANVLTF.

The J gene is TRBJ2-1, the V gene TRBV6-4, with D uncertain. V lost 6 bases, J lost 2 bases, and 8 bases lay in between. Germline CDR1 and CDR2: MRHNA and SNTAGT. The CDR3 spans 13 residues. The CDR3 region is CASSLEPYNEQFF. The CDR3 DNA follows: TGTGCCAGCAGCCTGGAGCCCTACAATGAGCAGTTCTTC.

This clone was seen a handful of times. The chain carries TRBV19 and TRBJ1-5; D is possibly TRBD1 (6 bases). The germline V and J ends were trimmed by 9 bases and 6 bases, with 15 bases remaining between them. CDR3 size: 13 residues. The germline V gene has CDR1 LNHDA and CDR2 SQIVND (reference sequence). In DNA form, the CDR3 reads TGTGCCAGCAGAGACAGGCGGGCTCAGCCCCAGCATTTT. It encodes CASRDRRAQPQHF.

Only a few counts were recorded for this clone. The V and J genes are TRBV29-1 and TRBJ2-2, with D maybe TRBD1 (5 bases). The CDR3 has 14 amino acids. Per the germline V gene, CDR1 is SQVTM and CDR2 is ANQGSEA. The V and J ends lost 4 bases and 6 bases respectively, with 15 bases between them. CDR3 loop: CSVGYVGASGELFF. CDR3 DNA sequence: TGCAGCGTTGGCTATGTTGGGGCCTCCGGGGAGCTGTTTTTT.

This clone was seen more than once but under ten times. V usage is TRBV27 and J usage is TRBJ1-1; D unresolved. Trimming removed 6 bases from V and 1 base from J, with 9 bases in between. CDR1 and CDR2 (germline): MNHEY, SMNVEV (reference sequence). The CDR3 spans 13 residues. As DNA, the CDR3 is TGTGCCAGCAGATTAGGAAAGAACACTGAAGCTTTCTTT. This translates into CASRLGKNTEAFF.

This clone was observed at least ten times. V usage is TRBV11-3 and J usage is TRBJ2-2, with TRBD2 matching over 9 bases. Trimming at V came to 5 bases and at J to 2 bases, leaving 9 bases not matched to a gene. CDR3 length: 17 amino acids. Germline values: CDR1 SGHNT, CDR2 YENEEA. The chain's CDR3 is CASSRREGFANTGELFF. CDR3 nucleotides: TGTGCCAGCAGCCGGCGGGAGGGGTTCGCTAACACCGGGGAGCTGTTTTTT. The full variable domain, completed using reference TRBV11-3 and TRBJ2-2, is EAGVVQSPRYKIIEKKQPVAFWCNPISGHNTLYWYLQNLGQGPELLIRYENEEAVDDSQLPKDRFSAERLKGVDSTLKIQPAELGDSAVYLCASSRREGFANTGELFFGEGSRLTVL.

This chain links TRBV5-4 with TRBJ2-1, with 7 bases lining up with TRBD2. The V gene end was trimmed by 4 bases and the J gene end by 4 bases; junction bases not matched to a gene: 8. Germline V gene lookup returns CDR1 SGHNT and CDR2 YYREEE (reference sequence). The length of the CDR3 is 15 residues. The CDR3 bases are TGTGCCAGCAGCCCCGGGGGGAACGTATACAATGAGCAGTTCTTC. Translating gives CASSPGGNVYNEQFF.

This sequence joins TRBV6-4 and TRBJ2-1, with D perhaps assigned TRBD1 or TRBD2 (5 bases each). From germline, CDR1 is MRHNA and CDR2 SNTAGT. The V gene lost 2 bases and the J gene lost 10 bases, with 12 bases spanning the gap. CDR3 length: 13 amino acids. The CDR3 region has the DNA TGTGCCAGCAGTGACCGGGACGGCGGGGAGCAGTTCTTC. Its protein product is CASSDRDGGEQFF.

The chain couples TRBV15 to TRBJ1-1, with 9 nucleotides matching TRBD1. Germline V gene data show CDR1 as LNHNV and CDR2 as YYDKDF (reference sequence). The CDR3 is 14 residues long. J gave up 4 bases and V 6 bases, and 6 bases lay outside the gene matches. The CDR3 region has the DNA TGTGCCACCAGAGGGACAGGGTGGGGCACTGAAGCTTTCTTT. Amino acids: CATRGTGWGTEAFF.

The V call is TRBV5-1, the J call TRBJ2-7; perhaps D is TRBD1 or TRBD2 (5 bases each). CDR1 and CDR2 (germline): SGHRS, YFSETQ. The CDR3 length is 14 residues. The germline V and J ends were trimmed by 1 base and 5 bases, with 13 bases remaining between them. CDR3 DNA sequence: TGCGCCAGCAGCTTGTTCACACGGGGCCACGAGCAGTACTTC. This codes for CASSLFTRGHEQYF.

Turning to this clone: The same CDR3 arises from other DNA sequences in this sample as well. V and J are TRBV5-1 and TRBJ2-7; D may be TRBD1 (5 bases). Looked up from germline, CDR1 is SGHRS and CDR2 is YFSETQ. Trimming stripped 0 bases from V and 0 bases from J, with 7 bases between. The length of the CDR3 is 14 residues. DNA for the CDR3: TGCGCCAGCAGCTTGGGCGACAGCTCCTACGAGCAGTACTTC. Amino acid sequence: CASSLGDSSYEQYF. The whole variable domain, remainder taken from reference TRBV5-1 and TRBJ2-7, is KAGVTQTPRYLIKTRGQQVTLSCSPISGHRSVSWYQQTPGQGLQFLFEYFSETQRNKGNFPGRFSGRQFSNSRSEMNVSTLELGDSALYLCASSLGDSSYEQYFGPGTRLTVT.

CDR3 loop: CASSLRRLAGRPGELFF. The CDR3 nucleotides read TGTGCCAGCAGCTTAAGAAGACTAGCGGGCCGCCCCGGGGAGCTGTTTTTT. The chain is built from TRBV7-2 and TRBJ2-2; 10 positions match TRBD2. Trimming at V came to 2 bases and at J to 6 bases, leaving 9 bases not matched to a gene. Germline values: CDR1 SGHTA, CDR2 FQGNSA. The CDR3 spans 17 residues.

This clone was seen ten or more times. The V call is TRBV4-2, the J call TRBJ2-7, with 7 bases aligning to TRBD2. After removal of 0 bases from V and 4 bases from J, the junction contained 6 bases not matched to a gene. CDR3 size: 15 residues. Germline lookup yields CDR1 LGHNA and CDR2 YNFKEQ. CDR3: CASSQEGSGPYEQYF. The CDR3 DNA sequence: TGTGCCAGCAGCCAAGAAGGTAGCGGGCCTTACGAGCAGTACTTC.

This clone was observed a few times. The V gene is TRBV15, the J gene TRBJ1-3; D is ambiguous. Germline V gene sequence: CDR1 LNHNV, CDR2 YYDKDF (reference sequence). This CDR3 region has 16 residues. V was trimmed by 0 bases and J by 2 bases, leaving 11 bases between them. The CDR3 nucleotides are TGTGCCACCAGCAGAGAGGGTAAATCGGCTGGAAACACCATATATTTT. Amino acids: CATSREGKSAGNTIYF.

The chain couples TRBV28 to TRBJ2-2; 10 positions match TRBD2. The CDR3 is made up of 15 amino acids. Trimming took 6 bases from V and 6 from J; bases not matched to a gene: 7. Germline V CDR1 and CDR2: MDHEN, SYDVKM. The CDR3 DNA follows: TGTGCCAGCAGCCCAGCGGGAGGGTTTTCCGGGGAGCTGTTTTTT. Translating it yields CASSPAGGFSGELFF.

This clone was counted a few times. V usage is TRBV29-1 and J usage is TRBJ2-1, with TRBD2 matching 8 bases. This CDR3 is built from 15 residues. After removal of 5 bases from V and 0 bases from J, the junction contained 6 bases not matched to a gene. CDR1 is SQVTM, CDR2 ANQGSEA, per germline. CDR3 sequence: CSVRDSGDSYNEQFF. The CDR3 nucleotides are TGCAGCGTTCGGGATAGCGGGGACTCCTACAATGAGCAGTTCTTC.

This rearrangement joins TRBV7-9 to TRBJ2-1, with D hard to call. CDR3 length: 13 residues. Trimming removed 3 bases at V and 9 bases at J, with 12 bases between. Germline V gene lookup returns CDR1 SEHNR and CDR2 FQNEAQ (reference sequence). The DNA for the CDR3 is TGTGCCAGCAGCTTCTCCCTTCTAAGTGAGCAGTTCTTC. This codes for CASSFSLLSEQFF.